One and the same sample provided the 4 T cell receptor beta chains below, sequenced in a study of T cell repertoires in cytomegalovirus infection. Using its own MiXCR run on the reads, TCRdb lists one record per CDR3 protein. The data hold about 830,000 distinct CDR3 sequences, with about 33% observed a single time. Their target antigens are unknown. The material was cultured CD8+ T cells from PBMCs, obtained from culture after CMV antigen stimulation. The source is a human donor in good health (CMV status not recorded). Some clones in this sample may be carry-over from other donors' samples.

The V call is TRBV20-1, the J call TRBJ2-7; 7 nucleotides align to TRBD1. Per the germline V gene, CDR1 is DFQATT and CDR2 is SNEGSKA (reference sequence). J lost 0 bases, V lost 6 bases, and 5 bases had no gene match. This CDR3 spans 13 amino acids. This chain's CDR3 is CSAYSGGSYEQYV. Written as DNA, the CDR3 is TGCAGTGCCTACTCAGGGGGCTCCTACGAGCAGTACGTC.

This clonotype was detected ten times or more. This chain uses TRBV7-6 with TRBJ2-3, with D hard to call. Germline lookup yields CDR1 SGHVS and CDR2 FNYEAQ. CDR3 length: 15 amino acids. V gave up 0 bases and J gave up 4 bases, with 11 bases separating them. The CDR3 bases are TGTGCCAGCAGCTTAGCGGCAGGACGGTCAGATACGCAGTATTTT. This codes for CASSLAAGRSDTQYF. Looking up the rest from reference TRBV7-6 and TRBJ2-3 gives the full variable domain: GAGVSQSPRYKVTKRGQDVALRCDPISGHVSLYWYRQALGQGPEFLTYFNYEAQQDKSGLPNDRFSAERPEGSISTLTIQRTEQRDSAMYRCASSLAAGRSDTQYFGPGTRLTVL.

CDR3 sequence reads: CASTLRTALGYNEQFF. CDR3 nucleotide sequence: TGTGCCAGCACCCTCCGGACTGCTTTAGGGTACAATGAGCAGTTCTTC. This rearrangement joins TRBV5-8 to TRBJ2-1, with D possibly matching TRBD2 (5 bases). The V end was cut by 6 bases, the J end by 4 bases, with 20 bases between. Germline CDR1 reads SGHTS; CDR2 reads YDEGEE. The CDR3 is 16 residues long.

This clonotype has a single count. The chain joins TRBV28 to TRBJ2-3; no clear D. The germline V gene has CDR1 MDHEN and CDR2 SYDVKM. The CDR3 sequence is 16 residues long. V was pared by 7 bases and J by 0 bases, with 17 bases between. DNA for the CDR3: TGTGCCAGCACTATCACGGTTATTACTAGCACAGATACGCAGTATTTT. It codes for CASTITVITSTDTQYF.